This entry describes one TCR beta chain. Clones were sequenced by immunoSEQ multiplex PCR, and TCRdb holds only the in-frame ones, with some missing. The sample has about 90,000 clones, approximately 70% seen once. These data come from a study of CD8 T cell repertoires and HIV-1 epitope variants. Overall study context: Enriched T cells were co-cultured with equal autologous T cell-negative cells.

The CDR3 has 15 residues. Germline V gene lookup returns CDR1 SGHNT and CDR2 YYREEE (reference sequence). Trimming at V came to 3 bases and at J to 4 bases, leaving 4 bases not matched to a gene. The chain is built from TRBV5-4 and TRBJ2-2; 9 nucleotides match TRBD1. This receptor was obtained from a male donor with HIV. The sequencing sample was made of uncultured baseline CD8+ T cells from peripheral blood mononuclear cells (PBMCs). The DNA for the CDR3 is TGTGCCAGCAGCTCAGACAGGGGGGGCACCGGGGAGCTGTTTTTT. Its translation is CASSSDRGGTGELFF.